This TCR beta chain was sequenced during a study of blood T cells in healthy people across ages. Notes on the study in general: One million T cells yielded diversity estimates that were considered underestimates.

The CDR3 has 13 amino acids. Looked up from germline, CDR1 is DFQATT and CDR2 is SNEGSKA (reference sequence). V was pared by 6 bases and J by 5 bases, with 13 bases between. A second PCR of roughly 7 to 11 cycles used a sample-barcoded 5' primer and a J-beta primer mix. TCRdb reanalysed the 5' RACE reads using MiXCR and keeps one entry per CDR3 protein. The sample lists more than 800,000 distinct CDR3 sequences, less than 35% seen once, with approximately 15% in the top ten. Notes on this clonotype: The antigen is undetermined.

The chain couples TRBV20-1 to TRBJ2-2; no definite D call. Material: blood. The receptor was isolated from an elderly woman in good health. The CDR3 DNA follows: TGCAGTGCCCCTACGATGAGAACCGGGGAGCTGTTTTTT. It encodes CSAPTMRTGELFF.